The 20 T cell receptor beta chains given below trace back to one sample, sequenced in a study of blood T cells in healthy people across ages. Alongside a J-beta primer mix, a sample-barcoded 5' primer served in a second PCR lasting about 7 to 11 cycles. Each CDR3 protein is one row after TCRdb ran MiXCR on the 5' RACE reads. Of more than 800,000 distinct CDR3 sequences in the sample, more than 25% were seen once. Sequenced sample: blood. These receptor sequences come from a woman of 80 years or more in good health.

This clonotype showed up many times. The chain combines TRBV4-1 with TRBJ2-7; TRBD2 might be the D (5 bases). Per the germline V gene, CDR1 is MGHRA and CDR2 is YSYEKL. The CDR3 is made up of 13 amino acids. The ends were cut back, 0 bases at V and 3 bases at J, with 6 bases in the middle. CDR3 DNA: TGCGCCAGCAGCCAAGAAGAGGGCTACGAGCAGTACTTC. Amino acid sequence: CASSQEEGYEQYF.

This sequence joins TRBV2 and TRBJ1-4; D may be TRBD1 (6 bases). The CDR3 is 15 amino acids. Trimming pared 6 bases from V and 8 bases from J, leaving 19 bases between. CDR1 SNHLY and CDR2 FYNNEI come from the germline V gene. The CDR3 protein is CASSPTRGRNEKLFF. The CDR3 region has the DNA TGTGCCAGCAGCCCTACGCGGGGGCGTAACGAAAAACTGTTTTTT.

This clonotype was picked up many times. The V gene is TRBV7-2, the J gene TRBJ2-3, with 7 bases aligning to TRBD1. J gave up 5 bases and V 7 bases, and 15 bases lay outside the gene matches. CDR1 is SGHTA, CDR2 FQGNSA, per germline. The CDR3 contains 16 residues. This CDR3 reads CASTNRGPPGIDTQYF. For the CDR3, the DNA is TGTGCCAGCACGAACAGGGGCCCACCTGGGATAGATACGCAGTATTTT.

This clonotype was seen at least ten times. The V gene is TRBV2, the J gene TRBJ1-2, with 8 bases identical to TRBD1. The CDR3 contains 15 residues. CDR1 SNHLY and CDR2 FYNNEI come from the germline V gene. With V trimmed by 3 bases and J by 4 bases, 7 bases remained unmatched. CDR3 loop: CASSDRQGRIYGYTF. The CDR3 nucleotides read TGTGCCAGCAGTGATCGACAGGGGAGGATCTATGGCTACACCTTC.

The rearrangement links TRBV11-3 to TRBJ2-5; 10 bases are a match to TRBD2. This CDR3 contains 15 residues. Germline V gives CDR1 SGHNT, CDR2 YENEEA. V dropped 5 bases and J dropped 2; count of bases not matched to a gene: 5. CDR3 nucleotide sequence: TGTGCCAGCAGCCCAGCGGGGGGGTCACAAGAGACCCAGTACTTC. The encoded protein is CASSPAGGSQETQYF.

This clonotype was detected only a few times. The chain has TRBV28 and TRBJ1-2; D might be TRBD1 (6 bases). Germline V gene sequence: CDR1 MDHEN, CDR2 SYDVKM. The CDR3 sequence is 12 residues long. Trimming stripped 7 bases from V and 4 bases from J, with 10 bases between. Written as DNA, the CDR3 is TGTGCCAGCACAAAACAGGGCTATGGCTACACCTTC. Protein: CASTKQGYGYTF.

On this clonotype itself: A much bigger clone sits one base away, suggesting this may be a read error. The chain combines TRBV20-1 with TRBJ1-2; D is ambiguous. From germline, CDR1 is DFQATT and CDR2 SNEGSKA (reference sequence). Trimming took 1 base from V and 4 from J, leaving 10 bases between them. The length of the CDR3 is 13 residues. The CDR3 loop is CSARAVPSYGYTF. The CDR3 DNA is TGCAGTGCTAGAGCCGTCCCTAGCTATGGCTACACCTTC.

The chain couples TRBV27 to TRBJ1-2; TRBD1 might be the D (5 bases). The CDR3 runs to 13 residues. Trimming took off 4 bases at V and 4 bases at J, with 10 bases between the two ends. The germline V gene encodes CDR1 MNHEY and CDR2 SMNVEV (reference sequence). The CDR3, as DNA: TGTGCCAGCAGTTCCAGGGATGCCTATGGCTACACCTTC. Translated, it gives CASSSRDAYGYTF.

Points on this clonotype: Just one base apart from a much larger clone, this may be a read error. V usage is TRBV4-1 and J usage is TRBJ2-4; D not certain. This CDR3 is 13 amino acids long. From germline, CDR1 is MGHRA and CDR2 YSYEKL. CDR3 region: CASGQDIPNIQYF. The CDR3 DNA is TGCGCCAGCGGCCAAGATATCCCAAACATTCAGTACTTC.

The chain combines TRBV11-2 with TRBJ1-5; maybe TRBD1 (5 bases). The CDR3 totals 13 residues. V shed 2 bases and J shed 10 bases, with 12 bases lying between them. Germline V gene sequence: CDR1 SGHAT, CDR2 FQNNGV. The CDR3 region is CASSLSTGGPQHF. The CDR3 DNA sequence: TGTGCCAGCAGCTTAAGTACAGGAGGACCCCAGCATTTT.

Ten or more counts support this clonotype. The genes are TRBV10-3 and TRBJ1-1; 8 positions match TRBD1. The CDR3 is 14 residues long. Per the germline V gene, CDR1 is ENHRY and CDR2 is SYGVKD. Trimming at V came to 6 bases and at J to 3 bases, leaving 6 bases not matched to a gene. CDR3 nucleotides: TGTGCCATCAGGACAGGGGTAGCGCACACTGAAGCTTTCTTT. Translation gives CAIRTGVAHTEAFF.

The chain uses TRBV28 and TRBJ1-6; 12 bases are shared with TRBD1. Germline assignment: CDR1 MDHEN and CDR2 SYDVKM. J gave up 10 bases and V 6 bases, and 10 bases lay outside the gene matches. This CDR3 spans 16 amino acids. CDR3 nucleotides: TGTGCCAGCAGGGAGCCGGGACAGGGGGCCGGATCACCCCTCCACTTT. Its protein product is CASREPGQGAGSPLHF.

For this clonotype: Given a much more abundant clone one base away, this may be a read error. The chain uses TRBV10-3 and TRBJ1-2; D possibly corresponds to TRBD1 (5 bases). This CDR3 comprises 15 residues. The V gene's germline CDR1 is ENHRY and CDR2 SYGVKD. The V end lost 4 bases, the J end lost 7 bases, and 19 bases lay between the germline ends. The CDR3 DNA reads TGTGCCATCAGTGGCTGGGGGACCGACGCTTCTGGCTACACCTTC. This translates into CAISGWGTDASGYTF.

This clonotype has more than one count but fewer than ten. This chain joins TRBV5-1 and TRBJ1-1; no firm D call. Germline CDR1 is SGHRS and CDR2 is YFSETQ. There are 14 residues in the CDR3. The ends were cut back, 0 bases at V and 1 base at J, with 7 bases in the middle. In nucleotides, the CDR3 is TGCGCCAGCAGCTTGGTTGAAACGAACACTGAAGCTTTCTTT. Residues: CASSLVETNTEAFF.

This clonotype was counted only a few times. The genes are TRBV11-2 and TRBJ2-3; no clear D gene. V was trimmed by 5 bases and J by 2 bases, leaving 11 bases between them. The germline V gene has CDR1 SGHAT and CDR2 FQNNGV. The CDR3 runs to 14 residues. This CDR3 reads CASSPSQDTDTQYF. The CDR3 nucleotides are TGTGCCAGCAGCCCGTCGCAGGACACAGATACGCAGTATTTT.

The J gene is TRBJ2-1, the V gene TRBV27, with 10 bases lining up with TRBD2. Judging by the DNA end, TRBJ2-7 fits better; the J call may be wrong. CDR3 length: 17 amino acids. Germline CDR1 is MNHEY and CDR2 is SMNVEV (reference sequence). CDR3 protein: CASSLSSGGHYYNEQYF. The DNA of the CDR3 is TGTGCCAGCAGTTTATCTAGCGGGGGGCATTACTACAATGAGCAGTACTTC.

Ten or more counts support this clonotype. V and J are TRBV4-1 and TRBJ2-3, with 9 bases matching TRBD1. The V gene end was trimmed by 3 bases and the J gene end by 14 bases; junction bases not matched to a gene: 6. CDR1 is MGHRA and CDR2 is YSYEKL in the germline V gene. This CDR3 is built from 12 residues. CDR3 nucleotide sequence: TGCGCCAGCAGCCAGGGGACAGGGAGCACGTATTTT. This gives the protein CASSQGTGSTYF.

In the case of this clonotype: Possible read error: a much larger clone is one base away. J is TRBJ2-7 and V is TRBV6-2 or TRBV6-3; 7 bases align to TRBD1. The CDR3 has 13 residues. The junction had 9 bases not matched to a gene; V was cut back by 6 bases and J by 7 bases. Looked up from germline, CDR1 is MNHEY and CDR2 is SVGEGT. The CDR3 DNA reads TGTGCCAGCAGCCGACAGGGTCCCAATGAGCAGTACTTC. It is translated as CASSRQGPNEQYF.

The gene calls are TRBV6-5 and TRBJ1-1, with D unclear. CDR1 and CDR2 (germline): MNHEY, SVGAGI. The germline V and J ends were trimmed by 6 bases and 3 bases, with 20 bases remaining between them. CDR3 length: 16 residues. The chain's CDR3 is CASRVGRGTPYTEAFF. Here the CDR3 DNA reads TGTGCCAGCAGAGTTGGGCGGGGTACGCCGTACACTGAAGCTTTCTTT.

The CDR3 sequence is CSAMQRRIMNTGELFF. Written as DNA, the CDR3 is TGCAGTGCTATGCAACGGAGAATCATGAACACCGGGGAGCTGTTTTTT. The chain is built from TRBV20-1 and TRBJ2-2; D not resolved. This CDR3 spans 16 amino acids. CDR1 is DFQATT, CDR2 SNEGSKA, per germline (reference sequence). Trimming stripped 4 bases from V and 1 base from J, with 16 bases between.